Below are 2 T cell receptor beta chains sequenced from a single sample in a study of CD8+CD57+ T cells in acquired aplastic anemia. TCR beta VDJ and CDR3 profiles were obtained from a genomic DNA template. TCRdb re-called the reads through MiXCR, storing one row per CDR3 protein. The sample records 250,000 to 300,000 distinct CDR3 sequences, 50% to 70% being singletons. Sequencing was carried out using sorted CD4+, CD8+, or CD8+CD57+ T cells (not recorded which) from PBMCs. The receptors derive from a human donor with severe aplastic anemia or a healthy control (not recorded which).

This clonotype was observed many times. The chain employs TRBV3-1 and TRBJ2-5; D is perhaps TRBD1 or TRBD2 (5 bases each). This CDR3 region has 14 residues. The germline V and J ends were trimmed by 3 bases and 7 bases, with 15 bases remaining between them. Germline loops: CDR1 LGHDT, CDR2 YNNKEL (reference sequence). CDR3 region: CASSHSEGSRTQYF. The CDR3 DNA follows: TGTGCCAGCAGCCATTCCGAGGGGTCCAGGACCCAGTACTTC.

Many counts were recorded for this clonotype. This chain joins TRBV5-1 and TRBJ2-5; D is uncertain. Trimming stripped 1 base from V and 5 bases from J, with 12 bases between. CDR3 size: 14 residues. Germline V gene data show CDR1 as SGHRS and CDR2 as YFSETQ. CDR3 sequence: CASSLFNPTETQYF. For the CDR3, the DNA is TGCGCCAGCAGCTTGTTCAACCCCACCGAGACCCAGTACTTC.